This T cell receptor beta chain is from a study of blood T cell repertoires in COVID-19. Study as a whole: The United States, Italy and Spain provided the acute and convalescent COVID-19 samples. PBMCs, B-cell-depleted T cells, or T cells were the source of the cDNA or gDNA that made up the material.

Authors' data handling: Quantification of nucleated cells was approximated via reference gene primer amplification. TCRdb's table, derived via immunoSEQ multiplex PCR, lists solely in-frame clones and lacks some. The D gene and trimming were derived from the DNA, and the V and J assignments and clone size from that table. The data hold hundreds of thousands of clones, with roughly 80% observed a single time. In its sample, this clone was seen a few times. The CDR3 is made up of 16 amino acids. CDR1 and CDR2 (germline): KGHSH, LQKENI. Trimming at V came to 6 bases and at J to 5 bases, leaving 7 bases not matched to a gene. Seattle's cohort entered during active infection and was followed longitudinally.

The receptor was isolated from a woman aged 80 or over with COVID-19, enrolled during active disease. The J gene is TRBJ2-1, the V gene TRBV18, with TRBD2 matching over 13 bases. What was sequenced was peripheral blood. The CDR3 protein is CASSQTSGGINNEQFF. The DNA of the CDR3 is TGTGCCAGCTCCCAGACTAGCGGGGGGATAAACAATGAGCAGTTCTTC.